This T cell receptor beta chain was profiled in a study of technical replicates of blood from several donors. Profiled with immunoSEQ multiplex PCR; TCRdb holds only in-frame clones, not every one. In the table there are more than 75,000 clones, 90% to 95% of which are singletons. V lost 3 bases, J lost 4 bases, and 6 bases stayed unmatched. Germline-derived CDR1 and CDR2 are LNHNV and YYDKDF (reference sequence). This CDR3 has 14 amino acids. The chain carries TRBV15 and TRBJ2-7; TRBD2 agrees at 7 bases. This clonotype was obtained from a human donor in good health. Specimen: T cells isolated from PBMCs. This CDR3 reads CATSRGGGGYEQYF. CDR3 nucleotide sequence: TGTGCCACCAGCAGGGGTGGCGGGGGTTACGAGCAGTACTTC.